This entry features one T cell receptor (beta chain) sequence. This sample is part of a study of control samples from healthy donors and cancer patients. TCRdb keeps only in-frame clones here, not all; method: immunoSEQ multiplex PCR. This sample has about 40,000 clones; about 87% occur once, and the top ten carry 10% to 13%. Germline CDR1 and CDR2: MNHEY and SVGEGT. There are 15 residues in the CDR3. After removal of 4 bases from V and 14 bases from J, the junction contained 12 bases not matched to a gene. Sequences were obtained from PBMCs. The rearrangement links TRBV6-2 or TRBV6-3 to TRBJ2-1; 12 nucleotides match TRBD2. This receptor was taken from a woman aged 60 to 75 with lung cancer. The CDR3 coding sequence is TGTGCCAGCAGTTCCCAAACGACTAGCGGGAGTCGGAAGTTCTTC. Protein product: CASSSQTTSGSRKFF.